Shown below are 24 T cell receptor beta chains from a single sample sequenced in a study of blood T cell repertoires in COVID-19. The table came from immunoSEQ multiplex PCR; TCRdb's copy has only in-frame clones and leaves some out. This table has roughly 140,000 clones, approximately 80% appearing once. Sequencing input: peripheral blood. These receptor sequences come from a woman aged 55-70 years with acute or convalescent COVID-19.

The chain couples TRBV6-1 to TRBJ2-3; tentative D call: TRBD1 (6 bases). This CDR3 contains 17 residues. Trimming took 0 bases from V and 8 from J, leaving 21 bases between them. Germline V gene lookup returns CDR1 MNHNS and CDR2 SASEGT. In nucleotides, the CDR3 is TGTGCCAGCAGTGAAGCGTCTGGGACACGCTTAGGAAGTACGCAGTATTTT. Translated, it gives CASSEASGTRLGSTQYF.

This chain joins TRBV7-9 and TRBJ2-7, with D possibly matching TRBD1 (5 bases). In germline, CDR1 is SEHNR, CDR2 FQNEAQ (reference sequence). The V gene lost 4 bases and the J gene lost 5 bases, with 9 bases spanning the gap. This CDR3 is 12 amino acids long. DNA for the CDR3: TGTGCCAGCAGCTGGGGCGGCGACGAGCAGTACTTC. This encodes CASSWGGDEQYF.

V is TRBV7-2 and J is TRBJ1-2; 9 bases map to TRBD1. Germline trimming cut 3 bases from V and 8 bases from J; bases unmatched to any gene: 13. The CDR3 consists of 16 residues. Looked up from germline, CDR1 is SGHTA and CDR2 is FQGNSA. The CDR3, as DNA: TGTGCCAGCAGCTTTACCGGGACAGGGAACTCTATGGGCTACACCTTC. Translating it yields CASSFTGTGNSMGYTF.

This clone was detected a few times. The rearrangement uses TRBV24-1 and TRBJ2-3; D is ambiguous. Trimming shortened V by 0 bases and J by 4 bases, and 4 bases separated the two germline ends. Germline values: CDR1 KGHDR, CDR2 SFDVKD. This CDR3 spans 13 amino acids. The chain's CDR3 is CATSDLRADTQYF. Written as DNA, the CDR3 is TGTGCCACCAGTGATTTGCGGGCAGATACGCAGTATTTT.

This clone was observed a few times. The chain recombines TRBV28 with TRBJ1-6, with D possibly TRBD1 on 6 matching bases. Trimming stripped 7 bases from V and 4 bases from J, with 17 bases between. This CDR3 has 16 amino acids. Germline-derived CDR1 and CDR2 are MDHEN and SYDVKM. CDR3 region: CASNPLVQGYNSPLHF. The CDR3 bases are TGTGCCAGCAATCCTCTGGTTCAGGGGTATAATTCACCCCTCCACTTT.

J is TRBJ2-7 and V is TRBV19; D ambiguous. This CDR3 is 13 amino acids long. V was clipped by 3 bases and J by 0 bases, with 6 bases between them. Germline CDR1 and CDR2: LNHDA and SQIVND (reference sequence). Here the CDR3 reads CASSIEDSYEQYF. In DNA, the CDR3 is TGTGCCAGTAGTATTGAGGACTCCTACGAGCAGTACTTC. The complete variable domain, with remaining parts taken from reference TRBV19 and TRBJ2-7, reads DGGITQSPKYLFRKEGQNVTLSCEQNLNHDAMYWYRQDPGQGLRLIYYSQIVNDFQKGDIAEGYSVSREKKESFPLTVTSAQKNPTAFYLCASSIEDSYEQYFGPGTRLTVT.

V gene TRBV19 combines with J gene TRBJ2-7, with 7 bases lining up with TRBD2. There are 16 residues in the CDR3. V lost 4 bases, J lost 1 base, and 10 bases stayed unmatched. Germline values: CDR1 LNHDA, CDR2 SQIVND (reference sequence). This chain's CDR3 is CASSTSGREGSYEQYF. DNA of the CDR3: TGTGCCAGTAGTACCAGTGGCAGGGAGGGATCCTACGAGCAGTACTTC.

This clone has a single count. This chain links TRBV5-1 with TRBJ1-6, with D possibly being TRBD1 (5 bases). CDR3 length: 15 residues. Germline CDR1 reads SGHRS; CDR2 reads YFSETQ. Trimming stripped 0 bases from V and 10 bases from J, with 14 bases between. CDR3 in amino acids: CASSLGDFDRSPLHF. DNA for the CDR3: TGCGCCAGCAGCTTGGGGGACTTTGATCGGTCACCCCTCCACTTT.

The chain joins TRBV2 to TRBJ2-2, with TRBD2 matching over 13 bases. V gave up 8 bases and J gave up 5 bases; unmatched junction bases: 5. This CDR3 is 15 amino acids long. CDR1 and CDR2 (germline): SNHLY, FYNNEI. The CDR3 DNA reads TGTGCCAGCGGTGGACTAGCGGGAGTTACCGGGGAGCTGTTTTTT. Amino acids: CASGGLAGVTGELFF.

The chain couples TRBV30 to TRBJ1-1; a weak D match, TRBD1 (5 bases). Germline values: CDR1 GTSNPN, CDR2 SVGIG (reference sequence). The V end was cut by 5 bases, the J end by 6 bases, with 13 bases between. The CDR3 covers 12 residues. CDR3 amino acids: CAWSGGKAEAFF. CDR3 DNA sequence: TGTGCCTGGTCGGGGGGGAAGGCTGAAGCTTTCTTT.

V is TRBV19 and J is TRBJ2-7; maybe TRBD1 (6 bases). The length of the CDR3 is 15 residues. Germline V gene lookup returns CDR1 LNHDA and CDR2 SQIVND (reference sequence). V dropped 6 bases and J dropped 3 bases, with 18 bases sitting between them. The DNA for the CDR3 is TGTGCCAGTAGACTTTACGCGGACAGTAACTACGAGCAGTACTTC. Residues: CASRLYADSNYEQYF.

In DNA, the CDR3 is TGTGCCAGCAGCTCTCCTAGCGGGAGCCCAGATACGCAGTATTTT. Its translation: CASSSPSGSPDTQYF. The rearrangement joins TRBV7-8 to TRBJ2-3, with 10 bases lining up with TRBD2. This CDR3 has 15 amino acids. Per the germline V gene, CDR1 is SGHVS and CDR2 is FQNEAQ. Trimming removed 4 bases from V and 4 bases from J; junction bases left unmatched: 5.

The chain has TRBV9 and TRBJ1-1; D perhaps matches TRBD1 (5 bases). V lost 6 bases, J lost 4 bases, and 13 bases lay in between. Germline CDR1 is SGDLS and CDR2 is YYNGEE. The CDR3 has 13 amino acids. The CDR3 here is CASTPSQGTEAFF. In DNA, the CDR3 is TGTGCCAGCACCCCTAGTCAGGGCACTGAAGCTTTCTTT.

The chain recombines TRBV6-6 with TRBJ1-2; the D gene is possibly TRBD1 (5 bases). The CDR3 contains 11 residues. V gave up 6 bases and J gave up 4 bases, with 6 bases separating them. CDR1 MNHNY and CDR2 SVGAGI come from the germline V gene (reference sequence). The chain's CDR3 is CASSDSYGYTF. CDR3 in DNA: TGTGCCAGCAGCGACAGCTATGGCTACACCTTC.

This sequence joins TRBV19 and TRBJ2-6; perhaps TRBD2 as D (5 bases). This CDR3 is 16 amino acids long. Trimming left V 8 bases short and J 0 bases short, with 14 bases between. Per the germline V gene, CDR1 is LNHDA and CDR2 is SQIVND (reference sequence). CDR3 sequence reads: CASEWRRTSGANVLTF. For the CDR3, the DNA is TGTGCCAGTGAGTGGAGGAGGACCTCTGGGGCCAACGTCCTGACTTTC.

The CDR3 nucleotides read TGTGCCTGGGACCTCCTTGGGAGGGAAGCTTTCTTT. As protein: CAWDLLGREAFF. This chain links TRBV30 with TRBJ1-1, with D uncertain. Looked up from germline, CDR1 is GTSNPN and CDR2 is SVGIG (reference sequence). There are 12 residues in the CDR3. Trimming shortened V by 5 bases and J by 8 bases, and 15 bases separated the two germline ends.

In nucleotides, the CDR3 is TGTGCCAGCAGCTTACCCCCAAGGATGGCGGGAGTTAGAAATGAGCAGTTCTTC. Translated: CASSLPPRMAGVRNEQFF. The J gene is TRBJ2-1, the V gene TRBV7-9; 7 bases match TRBD2. The junction had 17 bases not matched to a gene; V was cut back by 2 bases and J by 7 bases. Germline CDR1 is SEHNR and CDR2 is FQNEAQ (reference sequence). The length of the CDR3 is 18 residues.

This rearrangement joins TRBV10-1 to TRBJ2-7, with D possibly TRBD1 on 5 matching bases. This CDR3 has 15 residues. The germline V and J ends were trimmed by 0 bases and 7 bases, with 16 bases remaining between them. Germline assignment: CDR1 WNHNN and CDR2 SYGVQD (reference sequence). The CDR3 region has the DNA TGCGCCAGCAGTGAGTCGAGTCAGGGTGCTTGGGAGCAGTACTTC. Its protein product is CASSESSQGAWEQYF.

V usage is TRBV11-2 and J usage is TRBJ2-1, with D maybe TRBD2 (5 bases). In germline, CDR1 is SGHAT, CDR2 FQNNGV. The CDR3 spans 13 residues. Trimming shortened V by 1 base and J by 10 bases, and 11 bases separated the two germline ends. CDR3 region: CASSLGPGWEQFF. The CDR3 region has the DNA TGTGCCAGCAGCTTAGGCCCGGGATGGGAGCAGTTCTTC.

The chain recombines TRBV28 with TRBJ2-1, with 10 positions matching TRBD2. CDR3 length equals 15 residues. Germline V gene lookup returns CDR1 MDHEN and CDR2 SYDVKM. Trimming cost V 6 bases and J 6 bases; bases outside gene matches: 8. CDR3 bases: TGTGCCAGCAGGGGAGCGGGAGGGTCCCGCAATGAGCAGTTCTTC. It translates to CASRGAGGSRNEQFF.

A remark on this clone: The sample holds other DNA sequences that translate to the same CDR3. The chain has TRBV11-2 and TRBJ2-7, with 7 bases matching TRBD1. V lost 3 bases to trimming and J lost 2 bases; unmatched junction nucleotides: 1. The CDR3 runs 13 residues. Germline assignment: CDR1 SGHAT and CDR2 FQNNGV. DNA of the CDR3: TGTGCCAGCAGCTTGGGGACAGCCTACGAGCAGTACTTC. Protein sequence: CASSLGTAYEQYF.

The chain links TRBV6-6 to TRBJ1-3; D is unresolved. The V end was cut by 2 bases, the J end by 0 bases, with 8 bases between. Germline values: CDR1 MNHNY, CDR2 SVGAGI (reference sequence). The CDR3 totals 15 residues. The CDR3 loop is CASSYTRGSGNTIYF. CDR3 bases: TGTGCCAGCAGTTACACCCGGGGCTCTGGAAACACCATATATTTT.

The rearrangement uses TRBV28 and TRBJ2-3; TRBD2 might be the D (7 bases). The ends were cut back, 6 bases at V and 5 bases at J, with 24 bases in the middle. The length of the CDR3 is 17 residues. Germline CDR1 reads MDHEN; CDR2 reads SYDVKM. The CDR3, as DNA: TGTGCCAGCAGCCCCGGGGAGGGGGGCGCAGAGGAAGATACGCAGTATTTT. Translating gives CASSPGEGGAEEDTQYF.

V usage is TRBV10-2 and J usage is TRBJ2-2; 11 bases line up with TRBD2. Germline CDR1 and CDR2: WSHSY and SAAADI. V lost 6 bases and J lost 7; bases outside the gene matches: 10. The CDR3 length is 16 residues. This chain's CDR3 is CASSNLAGGTSGELFF. The CDR3 region has the DNA TGCGCCAGCAGCAACCTAGCGGGAGGAACCAGCGGGGAGCTGTTTTTT.